The 29 T cell receptor beta chains below were found in one sample sequenced in a study of chemoradiotherapy in HPV16-positive cancers. The method was immunoSEQ multiplex PCR; TCRdb's version includes in-frame clones alone and lacks a portion of them. The repertoire holds approximately 1,000 clones, with approximately 75% as singletons. The sample in question was tumor tissue, obtained from a patient who underwent chemoradiotherapy. The receptors shown here come from a human donor with HPV-associated anogenital cancer.

This clone was found once. V usage is TRBV29-1 and J usage is TRBJ1-3; D remains ambiguous. V lost 1 base, J lost 4 bases, and 17 bases lay in between. Germline-derived CDR1 and CDR2 are SQVTM and ANQGSEA. This CDR3 contains 16 residues. The CDR3 is CSVEGSARPGGNTIYF. CDR3 sequence (DNA): TGCAGCGTTGAAGGGTCGGCACGGCCGGGCGGAAACACCATATATTTT.

The V and J genes are TRBV28 and TRBJ1-5; D not certain. This CDR3 has 16 residues. Germline V gene lookup returns CDR1 MDHEN and CDR2 SYDVKM. Trimming removed 1 base at V and 3 bases at J, with 13 bases between. The CDR3: CASSLFVGSYNQPQHF. For the CDR3, the DNA is TGTGCCAGCAGTTTATTTGTAGGCAGCTACAATCAGCCCCAGCATTTT.

The chain recombines TRBV9 with TRBJ2-7; TRBD2 agrees at 12 bases. Germline V gives CDR1 SGDLS, CDR2 YYNGEE. The CDR3 loop spans 15 amino acids. Unmatched junction bases numbered 7, after V lost 3 bases and J lost 6 bases. DNA for the CDR3: TGTGCCAGCAGCGCCACTAGCGGGAGGACGGGCGAGCAGTACTTC. Translating gives CASSATSGRTGEQYF.

The CDR3 spells CASSPWSGTGAEAFF. CDR3 DNA sequence: TGTGCCAGCAGCCCATGGTCCGGGACAGGGGCCGAAGCTTTCTTT. The chain is built from TRBV5-4 and TRBJ1-1, with TRBD1 matching over 10 bases. CDR1 and CDR2 from the germline V gene are SGHNT and YYREEE (reference sequence). The CDR3 has 15 residues. Trimming at V came to 4 bases and at J to 8 bases, leaving 11 bases not matched to a gene.

V and J are TRBV19 and TRBJ2-5; 10 bases match TRBD2. V lost 6 bases to trimming and J lost 2 bases; unmatched junction nucleotides: 6. Germline CDR1 LNHDA, CDR2 SQIVND (reference sequence). The CDR3 has 15 residues. The CDR3 here is CASRRTSGGQETQYF. In DNA, the CDR3 is TGTGCCAGTAGGAGGACTAGCGGAGGACAAGAGACCCAGTACTTC.

The V gene is TRBV7-6, the J gene TRBJ2-7, with 9 bases identical to TRBD1. Germline V gives CDR1 SGHVS, CDR2 FNYEAQ. This CDR3 has 16 residues. The V gene end was trimmed by 4 bases and the J gene end by 2 bases; junction bases not matched to a gene: 9. The CDR3 DNA reads TGTGCCAGCAGCTCCCGCCCCGACAGGGGGGCCTACGAGCAGTACTTC. Translating it yields CASSSRPDRGAYEQYF.

The V gene is TRBV7-2, the J gene TRBJ2-1, with D possibly being TRBD2 (5 bases). From germline, CDR1 is SGHTA and CDR2 FQGNSA. The length of the CDR3 is 14 residues. Trimming cost V 5 bases and J 3 bases, with 11 bases left between them. The CDR3 region is CASSPVEVYNEQFF. In nucleotides, the CDR3 is TGTGCCAGCAGCCCAGTGGAGGTCTACAATGAGCAGTTCTTC.

This clone showed up just a few times. The chain couples TRBV7-6 to TRBJ1-2, with D hard to call. CDR1 is SGHVS, CDR2 FNYEAQ, per germline. V shed 5 bases and J shed 8 bases, with 6 bases lying between them. The CDR3 has 10 amino acids. The CDR3 loop is CASSTPGYTF. The CDR3 DNA sequence: TGTGCCAGCAGCACCCCGGGCTACACCTTC.

V is TRBV9 and J is TRBJ1-1, with a possible D match to TRBD1 (6 bases). The CDR3 sequence is 16 residues long. Germline V lookup: CDR1 SGDLS, CDR2 YYNGEE. V lost 4 bases and J 1 base, leaving 17 bases between the germline ends. The CDR3 region is CASSPWGGTRNTEAFF. The DNA for the CDR3 is TGTGCCAGCAGCCCATGGGGGGGCACACGGAACACTGAAGCTTTCTTT.

This chain connects TRBV9 to TRBJ2-5; 8 nucleotides match TRBD1. Trimming at V came to 3 bases and at J to 7 bases, leaving 8 bases not matched to a gene. The CDR3 is 14 amino acids. Looked up from germline, CDR1 is SGDLS and CDR2 is YYNGEE. CDR3 in DNA: TGTGCCAGCAGCGGGACAGGGATGGCGGGGACCCAGTACTTC. It yields the protein CASSGTGMAGTQYF.

J is TRBJ1-2 and V is TRBV19; no clear D gene. Trimming left V 7 bases short and J 4 bases short, with 19 bases between. The germline gives CDR1 LNHDA, CDR2 SQIVND (reference sequence). CDR3 size: 15 residues. The CDR3 DNA reads TGTGCCAGTACCTTCTTGCCCAGTAACATCTATGGCTACACCTTC. This gives the protein CASTFLPSNIYGYTF.

V gene TRBV11-1 combines with J gene TRBJ2-1, with TRBD1 identical over 7 bases. V was clipped by 1 base and J by 4 bases; unmatched bases: 4. In germline, CDR1 is SGHAT, CDR2 FQDESV (reference sequence). CDR3 length: 15 amino acids. The CDR3 protein is CASSLGGGRYNEQFF. CDR3 nucleotides: TGTGCCAGCAGCTTAGGAGGGGGCCGGTACAATGAGCAGTTCTTC.

The chain uses TRBV6-5 and TRBJ2-7; D is unclear. This CDR3 is 13 amino acids long. Germline values: CDR1 MNHEY, CDR2 SVGAGI. Trimming took 0 bases from V and 3 from J, leaving 6 bases between them. The DNA for the CDR3 is TGTGCCAGCAGTTACTCGTTGGGCTACGAGCAGTACTTC. Amino acids: CASSYSLGYEQYF.

This clone was counted only a few times. The chain joins TRBV5-4 to TRBJ2-7; the match to TRBD1 covers 7 bases. Germline trimming cut 4 bases from V and 5 bases from J; bases unmatched to any gene: 9. Germline CDR1 SGHNT, CDR2 YYREEE (reference sequence). The CDR3 runs 14 residues. CDR3 protein: CASSRPTGAHEQYF. The CDR3 nucleotides are TGTGCCAGCAGCCGCCCCACAGGGGCCCACGAGCAGTACTTC.

The chain is built from TRBV5-1 and TRBJ2-1, with D possibly TRBD2 on 5 matching bases. CDR1 and CDR2 from the germline V gene are SGHRS and YFSETQ. Trimming left V 0 bases short and J 1 base short, with 11 bases between. The CDR3 runs 16 residues. The CDR3 loop is CASSLGHRTSYNEQFF. CDR3 DNA sequence: TGCGCCAGCAGCTTGGGGCACCGGACTTCCTACAATGAGCAGTTCTTC.

The V and J genes are TRBV7-6 and TRBJ2-3, with D unclear. The CDR3 sequence is 13 residues long. Germline assignment: CDR1 SGHVS and CDR2 FNYEAQ. V lost 3 bases and J lost 6, with 10 bases in between. DNA of the CDR3: TGTGCCAGCAGCTTCTTCTTGGGGGATACGCAGTATTTT. Translating gives CASSFFLGDTQYF.

V is TRBV5-3 and J is TRBJ2-7; no definite D call. TRBV5-3 is noted as an ORF with a role that remains uncertain. V gave up 8 bases and J gave up 1 base, with 13 bases separating them. The CDR3 loop spans 13 amino acids. The CDR3 DNA is TGTGCCAGCAGCCATACCAATTCCTACGAGCAGTACTTC. This codes for CASSHTNSYEQYF.

The chain couples TRBV4-3 to TRBJ1-3; D is unclear. Germline-derived CDR1 and CDR2 are LGHNA and YSLEER. CDR3 length equals 17 residues. V lost 0 bases to trimming and J lost 0 bases, with 12 bases between them. Here the CDR3 DNA reads TGCGCCAGCAGCCAAGATCCGGGGTTTAGCTCTGGAAACACCATATATTTT. Translating gives CASSQDPGFSSGNTIYF.

Relative to its sample, this clone is hyperexpanded. The V call is TRBV28, the J call TRBJ2-1, with TRBD1 identical over 9 bases. Looked up from germline, CDR1 is MDHEN and CDR2 is SYDVKM. The CDR3 is 14 amino acids. The J segment lost 8 bases and the V segment lost 11 bases, leaving 13 bases of the junction unmatched. The CDR3 loop reads CAGSGTGYGDEQFF. As DNA, the CDR3 is TGTGCCGGATCCGGGACAGGGTATGGGGATGAGCAGTTCTTC.

In this sample, this clone turned up once. Sequence at one end of the junction differs from germline and may be a read error. The chain carries TRBV19 and TRBJ1-2, with unresolved D. The CDR3 spans 12 residues. Germline CDR1 is LNHDA and CDR2 is SQIVND (reference sequence). The CDR3 loop is CACRGTLYGYTF. In DNA, the CDR3 is TGTGCCTGTAGAGGTACCCTCTATGGCTACACCTTC.

This clone showed up just once. V is TRBV6-4 and J is TRBJ2-3; no clear D. In germline, CDR1 is MRHNA, CDR2 SNTAGT. This CDR3 has 13 amino acids. V lost 2 bases and J 0 bases, leaving 3 bases between the germline ends. The CDR3 DNA sequence: TGTGCCAGCAGTGACCAAAGCACAGATACGCAGTATTTT. Protein sequence: CASSDQSTDTQYF.

The gene calls are TRBV29-1 and TRBJ1-4; 9 nucleotides align to TRBD1. Losses at the gene ends were 7 bases for V and 7 bases for J; bases not matched to a gene: 13. The CDR3 sequence is 15 residues long. From germline, CDR1 is SQVTM and CDR2 ANQGSEA. The CDR3 nucleotides read TGCAGCGCCCTGAGAACAGGGGGCGCGCGTGAAAAACTGTTTTTT. Translation gives CSALRTGGAREKLFF.

The chain joins TRBV19 to TRBJ2-4; D uncertain. V lost 5 bases and J lost 0, with 8 bases in between. Per the germline V gene, CDR1 is LNHDA and CDR2 is SQIVND (reference sequence). This CDR3 spans 14 amino acids. CDR3 DNA sequence: TGTGCCAGTAGTTTGGGCGCAGCCAAAAACATTCAGTACTTC. Translated: CASSLGAAKNIQYF.

The rearrangement links TRBV5-5 to TRBJ2-7; 8 bases are shared with TRBD1. CDR3 length: 16 amino acids. Per the germline V gene, CDR1 is SGHKS and CDR2 is YYEKEE (reference sequence). Trimming at V came to 6 bases and at J to 0 bases, leaving 11 bases not matched to a gene. CDR3 in DNA: TGTGCCAGCACCGTAGCGACAGGGGCCGACTCCTACGAGCAGTACTTC. This sequence encodes CASTVATGADSYEQYF.

J is TRBJ2-5 and V is TRBV4-1; 13 bases agree with TRBD2. Germline V lookup: CDR1 MGHRA, CDR2 YSYEKL. The ends lost 0 bases at V and 2 bases at J; junction bases unmatched: 3. This CDR3 has 17 residues. CDR3 nucleotide sequence: TGCGCCAGCAGCCAAGATAGACTAGCGGGGGGACAAGAGACCCAGTACTTC. Protein sequence: CASSQDRLAGGQETQYF.

The chain has TRBV2 and TRBJ1-3; unclear D gene. V was clipped by 4 bases and J by 4 bases, with 11 bases between them. The CDR3 consists of 14 residues. Germline V gene data show CDR1 as SNHLY and CDR2 as FYNNEI. CDR3 region: CASSVSHWGNTIYF. As DNA, the CDR3 is TGTGCCAGCAGTGTTTCACATTGGGGAAACACCATATATTTT.

The chain recombines TRBV4-1 with TRBJ2-7; TRBD1 might be the D (5 bases). The germline V gene has CDR1 MGHRA and CDR2 YSYEKL. Trimming pared 0 bases from V and 2 bases from J, leaving 14 bases between. The CDR3 length is 16 residues. CDR3 in amino acids: CASSQDRRQLTYEQYF. The CDR3 region has the DNA TGCGCCAGCAGCCAAGATAGGCGACAGCTAACCTACGAGCAGTACTTC.

V usage is TRBV29-1 and J usage is TRBJ2-7; D uncertain. The germline CDR1 and CDR2 sequences are SQVTM and ANQGSEA. V shed 1 base and J shed 6 bases, with 13 bases lying between them. The CDR3 runs to 13 residues. As DNA, the CDR3 is TGCAGCGTTGAAGGACAAGGAAGCTCCGAGCAGTACTTC. It is translated as CSVEGQGSSEQYF.

V is TRBV9 and J is TRBJ1-3, with D unresolved. The CDR3 spans 14 residues. The V end was cut by 10 bases, the J end by 0 bases, with 14 bases between. CDR1 is SGDLS, CDR2 YYNGEE, per germline. This chain's CDR3 is CAGRMSLSGNTIYF. CDR3 nucleotides: TGTGCCGGGAGGATGAGTCTCTCTGGAAACACCATATATTTT.